This TCR beta chain is drawn from a study of post-analysis software for immune sequencing data. Study in general: Recorded disease courses covered relapsing-remitting, secondary progressive and progressive-relapsing multiple sclerosis. Some patients had no subtype annotation. Findings and caveats of the study: In multiple sclerosis, normalized Chao1 diversity was significantly below that of controls. Relative to controls, patients had 5 or 6 TRBV segments at higher frequency, with TRBV5-6, TRBV5-1 and TRBV20-1 among these.

A remark on this clonotype: The antigen is unknown.

Sequencing libraries made from TCR beta cDNA carried unique molecular identifiers. Each sample of about 0.95 to 11 million input T cells yielded 500,000 or so cDNA molecules, so each molecule approximated one T cell. Using its own MiXCR run on the PCR reads, TCRdb lists one record per CDR3 protein. The sample includes approximately 350,000 distinct CDR3 sequences, around a third of them seen just once. The CDR3 spans 15 residues. V lost 0 bases to trimming and J lost 4 bases, with 11 bases between them. Germline V gene sequence: CDR1 SGHVS, CDR2 FNYEAQ. What was sequenced was blood. V gene TRBV7-6 combines with J gene TRBJ2-3; a possible D gene is TRBD1 (5 bases). This TCR derives from a girl aged 10 to 17 with multiple sclerosis. CDR3 region: CASSLASAGPDTQYF. The CDR3, as DNA: TGTGCCAGCAGCTTAGCGAGTGCAGGGCCAGATACGCAGTATTTT.